These 8 T cell receptor beta chains share one sample of origin, sequenced in a study of regulatory T cells in long-lasting Graves disease. Time point noted: newly diagnosed GD, antithyroid drugs for less than 3 months. Extracted PBMC RNA gave rise to the TCR library. To make TCR beta libraries, researchers used iRepertoire HTBI primers and Arm-PCR of CDR3 regions. Using its own MiXCR run on the multiplex PCR reads, TCRdb lists one record per CDR3 protein. The profile shows under 400,000 distinct CDR3 sequences, 16% of them singletons. The same data also went into a second study, on T cells in Graves' hyperthyroidism and ophthalmopathy.

This sample comprised peripheral blood mononuclear cells (PBMCs), obtained at new diagnosis, from a patient treated with antithyroid drugs. The receptors originated from a man aged 35 to 55 with Graves disease.

Many counts were recorded for this clonotype. V is TRBV9 and J is TRBJ2-7; unclear D gene. Germline V gene data show CDR1 as SGDLS and CDR2 as YYNGEE. The CDR3 is 14 residues long. V shed 2 bases and J shed 5 bases, with 14 bases lying between them. The CDR3 coding sequence is TGTGCCAGCAGCGTTACCAGTTCTTCAGACGAGCAGTACTTC. Its protein is CASSVTSSSDEQYF. Full variable domain (rest looked up from reference TRBV9 and TRBJ2-7): DSGVTQTPKHLITATGQRVTLRCSPRSGDLSVYWYQQSLDQGLQFLIQYYNGEERAKGNILERFSAQQFPDLHSELNLSSLELGDSALYFCASSVTSSSDEQYFGPGTRLTVT.

This clonotype was found many times. The chain links TRBV7-6 to TRBJ2-5; 7 bases are shared with TRBD1. This CDR3 is 13 amino acids long. V lost 5 bases to trimming and J lost 2 bases; unmatched junction nucleotides: 2. Germline lookup yields CDR1 SGHVS and CDR2 FNYEAQ. The CDR3 nucleotides are TGTGCCAGCAGCGCGGACAGGCAAGAGACCCAGTACTTC. Translation: CASSADRQETQYF.

This clonotype was recorded at least ten times. The chain uses TRBV5-1 and TRBJ2-1; D possibly uses TRBD1 or TRBD2 (6 bases each). The CDR3 length is 13 residues. Germline V gene sequence: CDR1 SGHRS, CDR2 YFSETQ. Trimming cost V 2 bases and J 9 bases, with 12 bases left between them. CDR3 in DNA: TGCGCCAGCAGCTTCCAGGGGAGGACTGAGCAGTTCTTC. Translation: CASSFQGRTEQFF.

In this sample, this clonotype turned up many times. The V gene is TRBV11-2, the J gene TRBJ2-7; 7 positions agree with TRBD1. The CDR3 contains 14 residues. Germline V lookup: CDR1 SGHAT, CDR2 FQNNGV. Trimming at V came to 5 bases and at J to 6 bases, leaving 10 bases not matched to a gene. The CDR3 here is CASSQGVSGAEQYF. Here the CDR3 DNA reads TGTGCCAGCAGCCAGGGGGTGTCAGGGGCCGAGCAGTACTTC.

The chain recombines TRBV27 with TRBJ1-1; D possibly corresponds to TRBD1 (6 bases). This CDR3 contains 14 residues. V was shortened by 6 bases and J by 6 bases, with 17 bases between the two germline ends. Germline CDR1 and CDR2: MNHEY and SMNVEV (reference sequence). CDR3 amino acids: CASRPITGSAEAFF. Written as DNA, the CDR3 is TGTGCCAGCAGGCCCATCACAGGGAGTGCTGAAGCTTTCTTT.

This rearrangement joins TRBV19 to TRBJ2-1; tentatively, D is TRBD2 (6 bases). The germline V gene has CDR1 LNHDA and CDR2 SQIVND (reference sequence). V lost 6 bases to trimming and J lost 9 bases, with 27 bases between them. The CDR3 is 17 residues long. CDR3 bases: TGTGCCAGTAGCCCACGCTGGGCAGGGAGGCACTTCGGTGAGCAGTTCTTC. Its protein is CASSPRWAGRHFGEQFF.

The chain combines TRBV20-1 with TRBJ1-4; D may be TRBD1 (5 bases). The CDR3 runs 14 residues. Germline V lookup: CDR1 DFQATT, CDR2 SNEGSKA (reference sequence). CDR3 loop: CSAEPRGNREKLFF. DNA for the CDR3: TGCAGCGCCGAACCTAGGGGTAATAGGGAAAAACTGTTTTTT.

This clonotype was seen a few times. The chain carries TRBV5-1 and TRBJ2-5, with 7 bases aligning to TRBD2. In germline, CDR1 is SGHRS, CDR2 YFSETQ. V gave up 4 bases and J gave up 5 bases; unmatched junction bases: 8. The CDR3 runs to 14 residues. CDR3 nucleotides: TGCGCCAGCAGCACTCGGGGGGTTGGGGAGACCCAGTACTTC. It codes for CASSTRGVGETQYF.